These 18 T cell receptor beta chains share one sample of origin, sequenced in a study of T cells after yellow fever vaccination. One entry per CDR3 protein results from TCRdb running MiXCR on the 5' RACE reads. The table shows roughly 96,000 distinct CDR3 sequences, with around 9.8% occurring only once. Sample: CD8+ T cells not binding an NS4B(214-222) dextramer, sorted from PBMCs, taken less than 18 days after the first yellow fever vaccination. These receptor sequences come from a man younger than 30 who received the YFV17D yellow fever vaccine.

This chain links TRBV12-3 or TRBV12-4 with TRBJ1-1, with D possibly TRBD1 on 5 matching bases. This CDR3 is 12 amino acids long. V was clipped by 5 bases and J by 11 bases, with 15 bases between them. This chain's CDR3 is CASSPGTGRAFF. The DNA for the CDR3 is TGTGCCAGCAGTCCGGGGACGGGGCGGGCTTTCTTT.

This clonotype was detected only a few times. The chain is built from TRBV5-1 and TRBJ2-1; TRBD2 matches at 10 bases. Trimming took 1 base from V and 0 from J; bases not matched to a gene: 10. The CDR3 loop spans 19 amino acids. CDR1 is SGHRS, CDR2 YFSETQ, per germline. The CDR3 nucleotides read TGCGCCAGCAGCTTGAGGGCTAGCGGGGGACACAGCTCCTACAATGAGCAGTTCTTC. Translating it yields CASSLRASGGHSSYNEQFF.

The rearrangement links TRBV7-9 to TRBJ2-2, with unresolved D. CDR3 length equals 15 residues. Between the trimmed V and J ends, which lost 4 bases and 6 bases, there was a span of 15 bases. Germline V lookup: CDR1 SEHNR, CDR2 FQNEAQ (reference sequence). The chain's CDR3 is CASSSSGHIPGELFF. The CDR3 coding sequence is TGTGCCAGCAGCTCATCAGGCCATATCCCCGGGGAGCTGTTTTTT. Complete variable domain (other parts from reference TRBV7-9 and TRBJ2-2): DTGVSQNPRHKITKRGQNVTFRCDPISEHNRLYWYRQTLGQGPEFLTYFQNEAQLEKSRLLSDRFSAERPKGSFSTLEIQRTEQGDSAMYLCASSSSGHIPGELFFGEGSRLTVL.

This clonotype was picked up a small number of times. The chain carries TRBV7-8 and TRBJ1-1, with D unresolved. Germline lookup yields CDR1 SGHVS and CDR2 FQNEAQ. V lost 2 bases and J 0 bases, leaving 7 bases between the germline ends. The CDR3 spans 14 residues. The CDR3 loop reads CASSLSHLNTEAFF. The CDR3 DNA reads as TGTGCCAGCAGCTTATCCCATTTGAACACTGAAGCTTTCTTT.

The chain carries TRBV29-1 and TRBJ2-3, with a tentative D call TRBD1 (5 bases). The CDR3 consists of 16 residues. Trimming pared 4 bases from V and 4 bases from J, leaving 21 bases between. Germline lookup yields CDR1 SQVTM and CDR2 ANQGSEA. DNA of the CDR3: TGCAGCGTTGTAATGCGAGACAGCTTAGTCCCAGATACGCAGTATTTT. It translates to CSVVMRDSLVPDTQYF.

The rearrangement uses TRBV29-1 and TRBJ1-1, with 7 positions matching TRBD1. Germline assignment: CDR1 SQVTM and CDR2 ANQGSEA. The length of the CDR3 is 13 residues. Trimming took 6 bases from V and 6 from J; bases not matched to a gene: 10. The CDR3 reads CSVDRYQGAEAFF. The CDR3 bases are TGCAGCGTGGACAGGTACCAAGGAGCTGAAGCTTTCTTT.

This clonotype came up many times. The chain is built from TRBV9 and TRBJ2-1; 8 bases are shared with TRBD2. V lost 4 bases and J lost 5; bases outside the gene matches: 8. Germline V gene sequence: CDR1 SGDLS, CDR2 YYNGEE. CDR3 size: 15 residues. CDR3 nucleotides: TGTGCCAGCAGCCCTTCGGGGGGGAACCACAATGAGCAGTTCTTC. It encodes CASSPSGGNHNEQFF.

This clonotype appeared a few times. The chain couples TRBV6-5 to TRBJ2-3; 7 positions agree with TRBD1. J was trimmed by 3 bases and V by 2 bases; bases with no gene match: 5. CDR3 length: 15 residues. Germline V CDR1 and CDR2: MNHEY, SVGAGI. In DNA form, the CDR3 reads TGTGCCAGCAGTTACCAGGCAGGGGGTACAGATACGCAGTATTTT. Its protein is CASSYQAGGTDTQYF.

CDR3 sequence reads: CASSPDRESSYNSPLHF. In DNA, the CDR3 is TGTGCCAGCAGCCCTGACAGGGAGAGCTCCTATAATTCACCCCTCCACTTT. V is TRBV7-2 and J is TRBJ1-6, with 7 nucleotides matching TRBD1. Losses at the gene ends were 5 bases for V and 0 bases for J; bases not matched to a gene: 7. Germline assignment: CDR1 SGHTA and CDR2 FQGNSA. There are 17 residues in the CDR3.

The DNA of the CDR3 is TGCAGTGCCCTCCAGCCGGGACTCTCCGGGTTTAGCCGCGGGGAGCTGTTTTTT. This translates into CSALQPGLSGFSRGELFF. The chain carries TRBV20-1 and TRBJ2-2; the D gene is possibly TRBD2 (6 bases). Germline V gives CDR1 DFQATT, CDR2 SNEGSKA (reference sequence). The CDR3 consists of 18 residues. V shed 6 bases and J shed 7 bases, with 30 bases lying between them.

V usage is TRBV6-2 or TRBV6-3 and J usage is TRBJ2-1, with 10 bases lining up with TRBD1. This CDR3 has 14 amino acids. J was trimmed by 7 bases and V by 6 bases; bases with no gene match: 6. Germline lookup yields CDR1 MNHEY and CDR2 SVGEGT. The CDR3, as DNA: TGTGCCAGCAGCTCCGACAGGGGGCCTAATGAGCAGTTCTTC. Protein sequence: CASSSDRGPNEQFF.

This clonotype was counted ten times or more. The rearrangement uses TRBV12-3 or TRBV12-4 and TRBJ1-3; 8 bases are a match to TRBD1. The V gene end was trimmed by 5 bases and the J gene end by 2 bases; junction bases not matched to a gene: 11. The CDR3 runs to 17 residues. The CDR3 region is CASSTGQGPYAGNTIYF. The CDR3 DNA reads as TGTGCCAGCAGTACCGGACAGGGCCCGTACGCTGGAAACACCATATATTTT.

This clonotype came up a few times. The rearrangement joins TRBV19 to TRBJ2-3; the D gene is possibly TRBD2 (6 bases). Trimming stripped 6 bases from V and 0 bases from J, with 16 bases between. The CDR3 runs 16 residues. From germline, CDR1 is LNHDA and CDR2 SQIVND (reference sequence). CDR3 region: CASSPVGGTSTDTQYF. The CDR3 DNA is TGTGCCAGTAGCCCCGTGGGGGGAACTAGCACAGATACGCAGTATTTT.

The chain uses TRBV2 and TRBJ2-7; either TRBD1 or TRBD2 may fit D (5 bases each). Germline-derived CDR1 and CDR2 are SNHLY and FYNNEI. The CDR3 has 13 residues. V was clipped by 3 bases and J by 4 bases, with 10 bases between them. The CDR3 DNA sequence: TGTGCCAGCAGTGATTGGGACGGTTACGAGCAGTACGTC. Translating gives CASSDWDGYEQYV.

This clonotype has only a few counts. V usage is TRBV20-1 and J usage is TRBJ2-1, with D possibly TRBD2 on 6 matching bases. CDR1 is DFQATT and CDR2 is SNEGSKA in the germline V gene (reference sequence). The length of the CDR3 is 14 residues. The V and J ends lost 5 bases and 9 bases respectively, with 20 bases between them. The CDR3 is CSAYTGTLRTEQFF. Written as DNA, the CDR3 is TGCAGTGCTTATACCGGGACTCTCAGAACTGAGCAGTTCTTC.

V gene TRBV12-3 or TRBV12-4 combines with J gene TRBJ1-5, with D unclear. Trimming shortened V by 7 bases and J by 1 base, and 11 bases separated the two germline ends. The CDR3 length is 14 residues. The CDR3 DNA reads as TGTGCCAGCACGGTCCTGGGAAGCAATCAGCCCCAGCATTTT. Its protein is CASTVLGSNQPQHF.

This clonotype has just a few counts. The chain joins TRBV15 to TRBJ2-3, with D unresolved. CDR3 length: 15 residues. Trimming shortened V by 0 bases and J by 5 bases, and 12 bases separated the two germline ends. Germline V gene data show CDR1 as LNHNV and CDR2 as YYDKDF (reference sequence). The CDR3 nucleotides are TGTGCCACCAGCAGAGATTCCGCAGCGCGAGATACGCAGTATTTT. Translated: CATSRDSAARDTQYF.

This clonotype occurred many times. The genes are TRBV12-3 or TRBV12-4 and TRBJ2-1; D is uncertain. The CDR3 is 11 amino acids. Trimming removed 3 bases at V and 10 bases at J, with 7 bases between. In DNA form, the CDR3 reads TGTGCCAGCAGTTTTCAGCGAGAGCAGTTCTTC. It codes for CASSFQREQFF.